This TCR beta chain comes out of a study of T cells in Graves' hyperthyroidism and ophthalmopathy. Overall study context: Staff took peripheral blood when the initial diagnosis was made, before any treatment began.

Concerning this clonotype itself: Its antigen is unknown.

TCR beta CDR3 regions were amplified from RNA. With the HTBI primer set, the TCR CDR3 went through a first round of RT-PCR. TCRdb reprocessed the multiplex PCR reads via MiXCR and lists one record per CDR3 protein. The sample has 450,000 to 650,000 distinct CDR3 sequences; less than 25% are singletons. Notes on the study in general: Within blood appeared most thyroid clonotypes that had expanded above 0.001. A model built on 13 V-J features separated ophthalmopathy from stable hyperthyroidism.

Stable Graves' hyperthyroidism denoted no ophthalmopathy progression over 18 months. With 0 bases removed from V and 3 bases from J, the gap between germline ends came to 16 bases. CDR1 and CDR2 from the germline V gene are SGDLS and YYNGEE. The CDR3 spans 16 residues. The gene calls are TRBV9 and TRBJ2-7; D remains ambiguous. The specimen sequenced was blood. The TCR sequence derives from a young man with Graves' hyperthyroidism. This CDR3 reads CASSVATESLYYEQYF. The CDR3 nucleotides are TGTGCCAGCAGCGTAGCTACGGAGTCACTATACTACGAGCAGTACTTC.